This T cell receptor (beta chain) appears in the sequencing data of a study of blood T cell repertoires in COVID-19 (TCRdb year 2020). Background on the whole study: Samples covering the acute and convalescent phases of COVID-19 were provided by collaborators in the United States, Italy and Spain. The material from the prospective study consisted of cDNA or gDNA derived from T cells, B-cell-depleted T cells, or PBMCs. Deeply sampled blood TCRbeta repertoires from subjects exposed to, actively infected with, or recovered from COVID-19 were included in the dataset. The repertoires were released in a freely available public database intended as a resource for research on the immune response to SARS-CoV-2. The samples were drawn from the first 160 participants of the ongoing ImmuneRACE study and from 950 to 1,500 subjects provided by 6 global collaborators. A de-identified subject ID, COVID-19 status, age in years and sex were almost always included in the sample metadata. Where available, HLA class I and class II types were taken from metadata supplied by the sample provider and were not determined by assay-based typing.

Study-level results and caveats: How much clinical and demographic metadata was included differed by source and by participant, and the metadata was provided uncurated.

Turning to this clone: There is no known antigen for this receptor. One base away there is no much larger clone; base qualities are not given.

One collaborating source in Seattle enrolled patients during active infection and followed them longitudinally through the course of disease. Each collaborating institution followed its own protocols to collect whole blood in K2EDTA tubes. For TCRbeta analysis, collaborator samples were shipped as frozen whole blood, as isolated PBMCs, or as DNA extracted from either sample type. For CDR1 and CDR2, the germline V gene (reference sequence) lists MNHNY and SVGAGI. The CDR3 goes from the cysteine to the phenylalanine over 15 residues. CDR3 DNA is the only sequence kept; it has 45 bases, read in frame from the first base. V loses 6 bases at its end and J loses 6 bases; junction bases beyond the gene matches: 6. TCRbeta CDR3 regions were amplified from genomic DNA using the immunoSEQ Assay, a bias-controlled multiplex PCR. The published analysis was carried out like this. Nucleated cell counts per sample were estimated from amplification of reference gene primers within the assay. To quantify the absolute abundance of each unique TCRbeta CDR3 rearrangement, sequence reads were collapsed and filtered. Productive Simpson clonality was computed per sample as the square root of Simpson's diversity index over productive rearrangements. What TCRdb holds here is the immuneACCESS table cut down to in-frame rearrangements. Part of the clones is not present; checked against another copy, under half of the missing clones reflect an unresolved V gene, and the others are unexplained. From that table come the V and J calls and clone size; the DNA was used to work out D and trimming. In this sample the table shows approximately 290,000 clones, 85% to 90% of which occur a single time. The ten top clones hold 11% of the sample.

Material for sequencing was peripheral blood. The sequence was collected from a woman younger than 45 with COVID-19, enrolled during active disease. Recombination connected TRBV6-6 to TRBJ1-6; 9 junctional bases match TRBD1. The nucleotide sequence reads TGTGCCAGCAGCTCACAGGGGGCGTCTAATTCACCCCTCCACTTT. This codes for CASSSQGASNSPLHF.